This TCR beta chain stems from a study of cytomegalovirus exposure and HLA in healthy donors. Both 60 Vbeta primers and 13 Jbeta primers went into the PCR. Here immunoSEQ multiplex PCR was the method, and the copy in TCRdb shows in-frame clones only, minus some. In the table there are just over 150,000 clones, roughly 90% of which are singletons. The sequenced sample consisted of PBMCs. This clonotype was sampled from a woman younger than 35 in good health and CMV-seronegative.

CDR3 in amino acids: CASSIGGGNTEAFF. The CDR3 nucleotides read TGTGCCAGTAGTATAGGGGGCGGTAACACTGAAGCTTTCTTT. This chain joins TRBV19 and TRBJ1-1; TRBD1 is a possible D gene (5 bases). The CDR3 is 14 residues long. Deletions cut 1 base from V and 2 bases from J, with 8 bases between. Germline CDR1 reads LNHDA; CDR2 reads SQIVND (reference sequence).